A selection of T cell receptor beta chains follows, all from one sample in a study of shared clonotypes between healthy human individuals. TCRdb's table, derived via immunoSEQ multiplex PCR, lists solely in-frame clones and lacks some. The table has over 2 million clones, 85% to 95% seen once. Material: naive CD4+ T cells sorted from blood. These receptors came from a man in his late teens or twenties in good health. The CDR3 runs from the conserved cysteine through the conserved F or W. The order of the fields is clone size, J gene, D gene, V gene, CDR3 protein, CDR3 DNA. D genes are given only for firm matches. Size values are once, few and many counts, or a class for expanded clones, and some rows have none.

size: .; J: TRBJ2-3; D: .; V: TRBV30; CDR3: CAWSLDISYSTDTQYF; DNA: TGTGCCTGGAGCCTGGACATTTCCTATTCCACAGATACGCAGTATTTT
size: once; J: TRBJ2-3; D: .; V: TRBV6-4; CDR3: CASSDSLGGSTDTQYF; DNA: TGTGCCAGCAGTGACTCCTTAGGGGGGAGCACAGATACGCAGTATTTT
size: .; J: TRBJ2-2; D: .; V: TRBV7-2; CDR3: CASSLTEIKTGELFF; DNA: TGTGCCAGCAGCTTAACAGAAATCAAGACCGGGGAGCTGTTTTTT
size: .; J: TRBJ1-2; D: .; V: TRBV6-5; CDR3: CASQLSGTSTSGYTF; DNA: TGTGCCAGCCAACTAAGCGGGACATCGACGTCTGGCTACACCTTC
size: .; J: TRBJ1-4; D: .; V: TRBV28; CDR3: CASSLGTWGRRTTNEKLFF; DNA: TGTGCCAGCAGTTTGGGGACCTGGGGAAGGCGGACAACTAATGAAAAACTGTTTTTT
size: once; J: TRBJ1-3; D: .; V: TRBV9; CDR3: CASSVDQVFSGNTIYF; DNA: TGTGCCAGCAGCGTAGATCAAGTGTTCTCTGGAAACACCATATATTTT
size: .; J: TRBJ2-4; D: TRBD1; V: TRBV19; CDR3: CAKTGTDIQYF; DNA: TGTGCCAAGACAGGGACGGACATTCAGTACTTC
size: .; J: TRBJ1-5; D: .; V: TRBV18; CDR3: CASSPSDNQPQHF; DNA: TGTGCCAGCTCACCCTCCGATAATCAGCCCCAGCATTTT
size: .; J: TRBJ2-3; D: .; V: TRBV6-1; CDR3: CASSEPFRGADTQYF; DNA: TGTGCCAGCAGTGAACCCTTCCGGGGAGCAGATACGCAGTATTTT
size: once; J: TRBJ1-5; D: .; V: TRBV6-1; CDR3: CASGSGYSNQPQHF; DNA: TGTGCCAGCGGGAGTGGTTATAGCAATCAGCCCCAGCATTTT
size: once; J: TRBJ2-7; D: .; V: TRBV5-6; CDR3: CASSINREVDYEQYF; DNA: TGTGCCAGCAGCATAAACAGGGAGGTCGACTACGAGCAGTACTTC
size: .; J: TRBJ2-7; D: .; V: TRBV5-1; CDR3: CASSLPSYEQYF; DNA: TGCGCCAGCAGCCTACCTTCCTACGAGCAGTACTTC
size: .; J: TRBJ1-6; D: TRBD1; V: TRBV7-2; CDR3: CASSLSAGTGNSPLHF; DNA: TGTGCCAGCAGCTTATCGGCCGGGACAGGGAATTCACCCCTCCACTTT
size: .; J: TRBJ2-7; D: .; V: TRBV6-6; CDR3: CASSYEDTYEQYF; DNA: TGTGCCAGCAGTTACGAGGATACCTACGAGCAGTACTTC
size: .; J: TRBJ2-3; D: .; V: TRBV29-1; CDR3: CSVEEVPLRDTQYF; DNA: TGCAGCGTTGAAGAGGTCCCGCTGAGGGATACGCAGTATTTT
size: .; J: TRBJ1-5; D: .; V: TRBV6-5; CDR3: CASSITDSNQPQHF; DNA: TGTGCCAGCAGTATCACAGATAGCAATCAGCCCCAGCATTTT
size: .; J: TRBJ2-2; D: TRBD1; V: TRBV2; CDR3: CASSGRGQGAGTGELFF; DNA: TGTGCCAGCAGTGGTCGGGGACAGGGGGCTGGAACCGGGGAGCTGTTTTTT
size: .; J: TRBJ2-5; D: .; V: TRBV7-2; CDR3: CASSLAGAETQYF; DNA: TGTGCCAGCAGCTTAGCAGGGGCGGAGACCCAGTACTTC
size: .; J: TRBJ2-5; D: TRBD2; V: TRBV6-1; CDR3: CASSGREGGRETQYF; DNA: TGTGCCAGCAGTGGACGGGAGGGTGGGAGAGAGACCCAGTACTTC
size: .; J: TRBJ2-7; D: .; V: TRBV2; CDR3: CASSEERVREQYF; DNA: TGTGCCAGCAGTGAAGAAAGGGTTCGGGAGCAGTACTTC
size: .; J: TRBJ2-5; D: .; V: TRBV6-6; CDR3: CASSFPGLIQETQYF; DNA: TGTGCCAGCAGTTTCCCGGGACTCATACAAGAGACCCAGTACTTC
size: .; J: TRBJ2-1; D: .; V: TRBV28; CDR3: CASSYGGPYNEQFF; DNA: TGTGCCAGCAGTTACGGTGGCCCCTACAATGAGCAGTTCTTC
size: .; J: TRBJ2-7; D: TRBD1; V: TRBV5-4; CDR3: CASSLSGQGTYEQYF; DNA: TGTGCCAGCAGCTTGTCAGGACAGGGCACCTACGAGCAGTACTTC
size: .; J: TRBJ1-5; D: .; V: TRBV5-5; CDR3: CASSFGQNSNQPQHF; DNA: TGTGCCAGCAGTTTTGGACAGAACAGCAATCAGCCCCAGCATTTT
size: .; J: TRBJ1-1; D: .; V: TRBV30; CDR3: CAWSPRVNTEAFF; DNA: TGTGCCTGGAGTCCCAGGGTGAACACTGAAGCTTTCTTT
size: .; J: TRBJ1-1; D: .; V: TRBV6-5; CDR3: CASSVVGGTEAFF; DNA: TGTGCCAGCAGCGTTGTAGGAGGCACTGAAGCTTTCTTT
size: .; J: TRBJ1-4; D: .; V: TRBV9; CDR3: CASSVGTLREKLFF; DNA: TGTGCCAGCAGCGTAGGGACTCTAAGGGAAAAACTGTTTTTT
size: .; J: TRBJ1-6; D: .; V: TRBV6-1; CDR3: CASSARHPSFSYNSPLHF; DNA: TGTGCCAGCAGTGCGCGACACCCGTCCTTCTCCTATAATTCACCCCTCCACTTT
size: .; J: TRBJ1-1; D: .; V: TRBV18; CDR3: CASSSDRMNTEAFF; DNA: TGTGCCAGCTCTTCAGACAGGATGAACACTGAAGCTTTCTTT
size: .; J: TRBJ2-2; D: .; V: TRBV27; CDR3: CASSTRNTGELFF; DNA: TGTGCCAGCAGTACGAGAAACACCGGGGAGCTGTTTTTT
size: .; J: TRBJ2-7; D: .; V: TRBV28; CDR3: CASSLTGFEQYF; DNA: TGTGCCAGCAGTTTGACTGGGTTCGAGCAGTACTTC
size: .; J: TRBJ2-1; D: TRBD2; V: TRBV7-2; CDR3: CASSSTGGPYNEQFF; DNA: TGTGCCAGCAGCTCTACGGGAGGTCCCTACAATGAGCAGTTCTTC
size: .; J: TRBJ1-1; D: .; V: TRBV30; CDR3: CAWRIPSGTEAFF; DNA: TGTGCCTGGAGAATCCCATCAGGCACTGAAGCTTTCTTT